This is a list of T cell receptor beta chains from one sample in a study of prognosis after radiotherapy for stage I lung cancer. In TCRdb, the multiplex PCR reads were re-called with MiXCR into one record per CDR3 protein. The sample contains around 30,000 distinct CDR3 sequences, approximately 35% of which appear only once. Specimen: PBMCs, collected before or after stereotactic body radiation therapy (not recorded which). Receptors originate from a donor over 45 with non-small cell lung cancer. Both conserved end residues are trimmed from each CDR3. Each record gives: V gene, clone size, CDR3 protein. The size of a clone is reported for some rows only, either as once, few or many, or as a class for expanded clones.

TRBV28 many ATTTMNTEAF
TRBV4-1 many ASSQGGGYQPQH
TRBV6-9 many ASSSGTENTDTQY
TRBV7-2 - ASSLDEVDEQF
TRBV19 many ASSATLEGYT
TRBV28 many ASSLGGSNQPQH
TRBV7-3 many ASSPLPWSGYT
TRBV20-1 - SAIPPLVELVTYEQY
TRBV2 many ASSLQEAGGAY
TRBV5-4 - ASSPRQGNTGELF
TRBV6-5 - ASSYTPTASVLYTHY
TRBV9 many ASSVAERGGEQY
TRBV12-3/TRBV12-4 - ASRGGGTCGFQPQH
TRBV20-1 many SASISRSSYEQY
TRBV19 many ASSRRGAGANVLT
TRBV6-1 once ASTRGAGEGFVSTDTQY
TRBV11-2 few ASSPVNQPQH
TRBV20-1 - SARGRGWHYGYT
TRBV6-5 - ASSYVSRSTYEQY
TRBV28 - ASGSGANVLT
TRBV7-2 many ASSLGWDAYEQY
TRBV19 many AGDRGEAYNSPLH
TRBV6-5 many ASSYDEKLF
TRBV20-1 many SARSPLEKLF
TRBV20-1 - SARDPGRPCQNTIY
TRBV6-2/TRBV6-3 - ASRGGRAVTVELF
TRBV3-1 many ASSQVGTGGWETQY
TRBV20-1 many SARDRGGHGDTQY
TRBV5-1 - ASSRGQAGPNYGYT
TRBV28 many ASSQTFGQLTKRESQETQY
TRBV6-2/TRBV6-3 once AIRRAMEVGQPHH